Below, 24 T cell receptor beta chains from the same sample are listed, as sequenced in a study of cytomegalovirus exposure and HLA in healthy donors. The PCR used 60 Vbeta and 13 Jbeta primers. TCRdb's copy holds only in-frame clones and misses some; the assay was immunoSEQ multiplex PCR. The listing contains some 160,000 clones. The sample was PBMCs. Receptors originate from a man aged 30 to 45 in good health and CMV-seronegative.

The chain recombines TRBV6-5 with TRBJ2-3; 13 bases are a match to TRBD2. CDR1 is MNHEY and CDR2 is SVGAGI in the germline V gene. Losses at the gene ends were 5 bases for V and 4 bases for J; bases not matched to a gene: 3. The CDR3 consists of 15 residues. The CDR3 nucleotides read TGTGCCAGCAGTCTACTAGCGGGAGGGGCAGATACGCAGTATTTT. Translation gives CASSLLAGGADTQYF.

The chain carries TRBV9 and TRBJ2-1; D not certain. The ends were cut back, 4 bases at V and 4 bases at J, with 18 bases in the middle. This CDR3 comprises 16 residues. CDR1 is SGDLS, CDR2 YYNGEE, per germline. CDR3 residues: CASSPRFGGRYNEQFF. In DNA, the CDR3 is TGTGCCAGCAGCCCAAGATTTGGCGGCCGATACAATGAGCAGTTCTTC.

J is TRBJ1-2 and V is TRBV28; no reliable D call. CDR1 is MDHEN and CDR2 is SYDVKM in the germline V gene. V gave up 4 bases and J gave up 3 bases, with 6 bases separating them. CDR3 length equals 12 residues. In DNA form, the CDR3 reads TGTGCCAGCAGTTCGATAGACTATGGCTACACCTTC. Translating gives CASSSIDYGYTF.

J is TRBJ2-7 and V is TRBV13, with a possible D match to TRBD2 (5 bases). V dropped 5 bases and J dropped 10 bases, with 15 bases sitting between them. The CDR3 is 12 amino acids. Per the germline V gene, CDR1 is PRHDT and CDR2 is FYEKMQ (reference sequence). CDR3 DNA: TGTGCCAGCAGCCCGGACTTCCTGGTCCAGTACTTC. It is translated as CASSPDFLVQYF.

The chain is built from TRBV5-4 and TRBJ2-5, with 10 bases matching TRBD2. The assigned J gene may be wrong: the sequence end matches TRBJ2-7 better. From germline, CDR1 is SGHNT and CDR2 YYREEE (reference sequence). CDR3 length: 15 amino acids. The CDR3 spells CASSQGLAGVYEQYF. The CDR3, as DNA: TGTGCCAGCAGCCAAGGGCTAGCGGGAGTATACGAGCAGTACTTC.

The CDR3 is CASRHSSYEQYF. In DNA, the CDR3 is TGTGCCAGCAGACACAGCTCCTACGAGCAGTACTTC. This chain links TRBV27 with TRBJ2-7; D is ambiguous. With 6 bases removed from V and 0 bases from J, the gap between germline ends came to 6 bases. Germline lookup yields CDR1 MNHEY and CDR2 SMNVEV (reference sequence). The CDR3 has 12 amino acids.

The chain couples TRBV2 to TRBJ2-5, with 11 nucleotides matching TRBD2. The J call is in doubt because the DNA end fits TRBJ2-7 better. Per germline, CDR1 SNHLY and CDR2 FYNNEI. The CDR3 extends over 14 amino acids. The DNA of the CDR3 is TGTGCCAGCGGAAGACTAGCGGGATTAGGCGAGCAGTACTTC. Protein product: CASGRLAGLGEQYF.

This chain connects TRBV7-3 to TRBJ2-2, with 7 bases matching TRBD2. Germline-derived CDR1 and CDR2 are SGHTA and FQGTGA. The CDR3 loop spans 17 amino acids. J gave up 2 bases and V 5 bases, and 11 bases lay outside the gene matches. CDR3 in amino acids: CASSPKGLADNTGELFF. CDR3 DNA: TGTGCCAGCAGCCCAAAAGGGCTAGCGGATAACACCGGGGAGCTGTTTTTT.

The genes are TRBV19 and TRBJ1-5; no clear D. Trimming stripped 3 bases from V and 3 bases from J, with 12 bases between. The V gene's germline CDR1 is LNHDA and CDR2 SQIVND (reference sequence). CDR3 length: 15 amino acids. The CDR3 reads CASSILEGSNQPQHF. DNA for the CDR3: TGTGCCAGTAGTATTCTCGAGGGCTCCAATCAGCCCCAGCATTTT.

V and J are TRBV27 and TRBJ1-1; D is undetermined. This CDR3 is built from 13 residues. V shed 7 bases and J shed 1 base, with 10 bases lying between them. The germline CDR1 and CDR2 sequences are MNHEY and SMNVEV (reference sequence). The CDR3 reads CASTSAGNTEAFF. CDR3 nucleotides: TGTGCCAGCACATCGGCGGGGAACACTGAAGCTTTCTTT.

The chain is built from TRBV14 and TRBJ1-2, with unresolved D. Germline CDR1 reads SGHDN; CDR2 reads FVKESK. The germline V and J ends were trimmed by 0 bases and 3 bases, with 14 bases remaining between them. The CDR3 covers 16 residues. The chain's CDR3 is CASSQDVGRPHYGYTF. CDR3 DNA sequence: TGTGCCAGCAGCCAAGATGTTGGCAGGCCCCACTATGGCTACACCTTC. Variable domain in full (rest from reference TRBV14 and TRBJ1-2): EAGVTQFPSHSVIEKGQTVTLRCDPISGHDNLYWYRRVMGKEIKFLLHFVKESKQDESGMPNNRFLAERTGGTYSTLKVQPAELEDSGVYFCASSQDVGRPHYGYTFGSGTRLTVV.

V usage is TRBV10-3 and J usage is TRBJ2-7; 9 bases fit TRBD1. CDR3 length equals 17 residues. The J segment lost 0 bases and the V segment lost 0 bases, leaving 6 bases of the junction unmatched. Germline V gene lookup returns CDR1 ENHRY and CDR2 SYGVKD. This chain's CDR3 is CAISESRGTGRSYEQYF. CDR3 bases: TGTGCCATCAGTGAGTCTAGAGGGACAGGGCGCTCCTACGAGCAGTACTTC.

This sequence joins TRBV11-3 and TRBJ2-3, with 8 positions matching TRBD2. V shed 5 bases and J 0 bases; nucleotides not matched to a gene: 13. The CDR3 sequence is 18 residues long. CDR1 is SGHNT, CDR2 YENEEA, per germline. The DNA for the CDR3 is TGTGCCAGCAGCCCCCCGGGTCTGGTAGCGGGGAGCACAGATACGCAGTATTTT. Translation gives CASSPPGLVAGSTDTQYF.

The V and J genes are TRBV29-1 and TRBJ2-7; TRBD2 aligns across 7 bases. This CDR3 has 14 residues. Unmatched junction bases numbered 8, after V lost 4 bases and J lost 2 bases. Germline V lookup: CDR1 SQVTM, CDR2 ANQGSEA. This CDR3 reads CSVGGGVRAYEQYF. CDR3 DNA: TGCAGCGTTGGGGGGGGAGTGAGGGCCTACGAGCAGTACTTC.

This chain uses TRBV28 with TRBJ1-2; 8 nucleotides agree with TRBD1. Losses at the gene ends were 3 bases for V and 8 bases for J; bases not matched to a gene: 11. CDR1 MDHEN and CDR2 SYDVKM come from the germline V gene. The CDR3 totals 15 residues. The CDR3 region is CASSLTGASAGGYTF. For the CDR3, the DNA is TGTGCCAGCAGTTTGACAGGGGCCTCGGCGGGCGGCTACACCTTC.

The genes are TRBV7-6 and TRBJ2-2; D may be TRBD2 (6 bases). The length of the CDR3 is 17 residues. The germline V gene encodes CDR1 SGHVS and CDR2 FNYEAQ. Deletions cut 2 bases from V and 3 bases from J, with 16 bases between. The CDR3 coding sequence is TGTGCCAGCAGCTTAATTATAGCAGGAGGGGACACCGGGGAGCTGTTTTTT. This translates into CASSLIIAGGDTGELFF.

The rearrangement links TRBV19 to TRBJ1-5; 11 nucleotides line up with TRBD1. The CDR3 runs to 17 residues. The germline CDR1 and CDR2 sequences are LNHDA and SQIVND (reference sequence). Losses at the gene ends were 7 bases for V and 0 bases for J; bases not matched to a gene: 8. CDR3 coding DNA: TGTGCCAGTAATACGGACAGGGGGCATTTTAGCAATCAGCCCCAGCATTTT. It specifies CASNTDRGHFSNQPQHF.

The genes are TRBV7-6 and TRBJ1-5; 9 bases match TRBD1. The CDR3 is 16 amino acids. V shed 6 bases and J 1 base; nucleotides not matched to a gene: 7. In germline, CDR1 is SGHVS, CDR2 FNYEAQ. As DNA, the CDR3 is TGTGCCAGCAGTCCTACAGGGGGCGAAAGCAATCAGCCCCAGCATTTT. It translates to CASSPTGGESNQPQHF.

V gene TRBV30 combines with J gene TRBJ1-1; D is ambiguous. CDR1 is GTSNPN, CDR2 SVGIG, per germline (reference sequence). Trimming cost V 0 bases and J 0 bases, with 8 bases left between them. CDR3 size: 14 residues. CDR3 coding DNA: TGTGCCTGGAGTGTGTCACAGATGAACACTGAAGCTTTCTTT. Translating it yields CAWSVSQMNTEAFF.

The chain joins TRBV7-9 to TRBJ2-1; 14 bases agree with TRBD2. Germline CDR1 is SEHNR and CDR2 is FQNEAQ (reference sequence). The CDR3 loop spans 15 amino acids. V shed 5 bases and J 6 bases; nucleotides not matched to a gene: 3. The CDR3 nucleotides are TGTGCCAGCAGCCCCGGGACTAGCGGGAGCAATGAGCAGTTCTTC. It is translated as CASSPGTSGSNEQFF.

The chain has TRBV14 and TRBJ1-1; D is possibly TRBD1 (5 bases). From germline, CDR1 is SGHDN and CDR2 FVKESK. This CDR3 spans 17 amino acids. Trimming removed 4 bases at V and 3 bases at J, with 21 bases between. The CDR3 DNA reads TGTGCCAGCAGCCGTTCTTTTACCGGGGGTTTTTACACTGAAGCTTTCTTT. Translating gives CASSRSFTGGFYTEAFF.

The chain uses TRBV7-2 and TRBJ2-1; tentative D call: TRBD2 (6 bases). V was shortened by 6 bases and J by 6 bases, with 12 bases between the two germline ends. This CDR3 spans 13 amino acids. Germline V lookup: CDR1 SGHTA, CDR2 FQGNSA. This chain's CDR3 is CASRYSGANEQFF. CDR3 bases: TGTGCCAGCAGGTATAGCGGAGCCAATGAGCAGTTCTTC.

This chain joins TRBV19 and TRBJ1-5; TRBD1 matches at 8 bases. Per germline, CDR1 LNHDA and CDR2 SQIVND (reference sequence). CDR3 length equals 15 residues. V lost 5 bases to trimming and J lost 6 bases; unmatched junction nucleotides: 9. Written as DNA, the CDR3 is TGTGCCAGTAGTGCGCACCAGGACAGGGCTCAGCCCCAGCATTTT. Residues: CASSAHQDRAQPQHF.

The rearrangement joins TRBV7-6 to TRBJ2-7; 7 nucleotides agree with TRBD1. CDR1 SGHVS and CDR2 FNYEAQ come from the germline V gene. The CDR3 consists of 14 residues. The ends lost 6 bases at V and 7 bases at J; junction bases unmatched: 12. For the CDR3, the DNA is TGTGCCAGCAGTTACTCGGGACAGCTGGGGGAGCAGTACTTC. It is translated as CASSYSGQLGEQYF. Drawing the rest from reference TRBV7-6 and TRBJ2-7, the complete variable domain is GAGVSQSPRYKVTKRGQDVALRCDPISGHVSLYWYRQALGQGPEFLTYFNYEAQQDKSGLPNDRFSAERPEGSISTLTIQRTEQRDSAMYRCASSYSGQLGEQYFGPGTRLTVT.